These 16 T cell receptor beta chains were sequenced from one sample in a study of identifying expanded T cells in peripheral blood. Some clones are missing from TCRdb's copy, which holds only in-frame ones; the method was immunoSEQ multiplex PCR. The table shows around 120,000 clones, with approximately 86% occurring only once. The sample taken for sequencing was blood. The receptors were gathered from a person aged 18 to 75 in good health.

V is TRBV27 and J is TRBJ2-7; D tentatively fits TRBD1 or TRBD2 (5 bases each). The V gene lost 6 bases and the J gene lost 4 bases, with 10 bases spanning the gap. The CDR3 extends over 12 amino acids. Germline V gene sequence: CDR1 MNHEY, CDR2 SMNVEV (reference sequence). CDR3 region: CASSPWGYEQYF. The CDR3, as DNA: TGTGCCAGCAGCCCATGGGGGTACGAGCAGTACTTC.

V usage is TRBV6-9 and J usage is TRBJ1-2; D perhaps matches TRBD1 (6 bases). Germline V gene data show CDR1 as MNHGY and CDR2 as SVAAGI. The CDR3 loop spans 11 amino acids. V lost 11 bases and J lost 6, with 13 bases in between. CDR3 bases: TGTGCCGGCTACGGACAGAATGGCTACACCTTC. Translated, it gives CAGYGQNGYTF.

The chain couples TRBV4-1 to TRBJ2-2; 8 nucleotides match TRBD1. This CDR3 has 18 amino acids. V lost 4 bases and J lost 3; bases outside the gene matches: 13. CDR1 MGHRA and CDR2 YSYEKL come from the germline V gene. CDR3 in amino acids: CASSRKELTGGHTGELFF. In DNA form, the CDR3 reads TGCGCCAGCAGCCGAAAAGAACTTACAGGGGGGCACACCGGGGAGCTGTTTTTT.

This clone was seen only once. The rearrangement links TRBV7-9 to TRBJ1-3; TRBD1 is a possible D gene (5 bases). The germline CDR1 and CDR2 sequences are SEHNR and FQNEAQ (reference sequence). The V end was cut by 5 bases, the J end by 4 bases, with 9 bases between. This CDR3 has 13 amino acids. The CDR3 here is CASSPGTGNTIYF. The DNA for the CDR3 is TGTGCCAGCAGCCCAGGGACGGGAAACACCATATATTTT.

This clone was detected a few times. The chain is built from TRBV7-9 and TRBJ1-2; 8 positions match TRBD1. The trim removed 5 bases at V and 8 bases at J, leaving 13 bases unmatched. The CDR3 is 15 residues long. CDR1 SEHNR and CDR2 FQNEAQ come from the germline V gene (reference sequence). This CDR3 reads CASSPRDRSTGGYTF. The CDR3 DNA reads TGTGCCAGCAGCCCCAGGGACAGGTCGACAGGAGGCTACACCTTC.

This chain connects TRBV27 to TRBJ2-5; a weak D match, TRBD2 (5 bases). The CDR3 has 14 amino acids. The V gene lost 2 bases and the J gene lost 4 bases, with 11 bases spanning the gap. Germline V gene sequence: CDR1 MNHEY, CDR2 SMNVEV (reference sequence). The CDR3 region is CASSLKRVGETQYF. CDR3 nucleotides: TGTGCCAGCAGTTTAAAGAGGGTGGGAGAGACCCAGTACTTC.

The chain uses TRBV10-1 and TRBJ2-3, with 10 bases matching TRBD2. CDR3 length: 13 residues. V shed 6 bases and J 6 bases; nucleotides not matched to a gene: 3. Germline V lookup: CDR1 WNHNN, CDR2 SYGVQD (reference sequence). CDR3 in DNA: TGCGCCAGCAGGAGCGGGAGGGAGGATACGCAGTATTTT. It is translated as CASRSGREDTQYF.

This clone was seen a single time. The identical CDR3 is also encoded by other nucleotide sequences in the sample. The CDR3 region is CASSQDRVNTEAFF. The CDR3, as DNA: TGCGCCAGCAGCCAAGACAGGGTGAACACTGAAGCTTTCTTT. V usage is TRBV4-3 and J usage is TRBJ1-1; D is possibly TRBD1 (5 bases). CDR1 is LGHNA, CDR2 YSLEER, per germline. V was shortened by 0 bases and J by 0 bases, with 5 bases between the two germline ends. The CDR3 is 14 residues long.

For the CDR3, the DNA is TGTGCCAGCAGCTTAGTAGCGGGGGGGCCAGCCGGGGAGCTGTTTTTT. Translated, it gives CASSLVAGGPAGELFF. This chain links TRBV11-2 with TRBJ2-2; 11 bases fit TRBD2. This CDR3 comprises 16 residues. V dropped 1 base and J dropped 6; count of bases not matched to a gene: 4. The germline CDR1 and CDR2 sequences are SGHAT and FQNNGV.

This clone was observed a few times. The rearrangement joins TRBV10-3 to TRBJ2-2; D perhaps matches TRBD1 (5 bases). V shed 2 bases and J shed 2 bases, with 9 bases lying between them. CDR3 size: 15 residues. Germline loops: CDR1 ENHRY, CDR2 SYGVKD. CDR3 residues: CAISETDSNTGELFF. In DNA form, the CDR3 reads TGTGCCATCAGTGAGACTGACAGTAACACCGGGGAGCTGTTTTTT.

CDR3 nucleotides: TGTGCCAGCAGTGAGAGGGCCACAGAGACCCAGTACTTC. It translates to CASSERATETQYF. This chain uses TRBV27 with TRBJ2-5; maybe TRBD2 (5 bases). The V end was cut by 5 bases, the J end by 4 bases, with 11 bases between. The germline gives CDR1 MNHEY, CDR2 SMNVEV (reference sequence). CDR3 length: 13 amino acids.

The chain couples TRBV4-2 to TRBJ2-5, with 11 bases fitting TRBD2. The CDR3 contains 18 residues. Unmatched junction bases numbered 10, after V lost 0 bases and J lost 4 bases. Germline CDR1 LGHNA, CDR2 YNFKEQ. CDR3 DNA sequence: TGTGCCAGCAGCCAAGATGAGGTGGTTAGCGGGGGGGGAGAGACCCAGTACTTC. This translates into CASSQDEVVSGGGETQYF.

The CDR3 DNA sequence: TGTGCCAGCCATGAGGGGGGCCCGTATGGCTACACCTTC. Translating gives CASHEGGPYGYTF. The chain uses TRBV28 and TRBJ1-2; possible D gene TRBD1, 6 bases. Trimming removed 8 bases from V and 5 bases from J, with 15 bases in between. Germline V gene lookup returns CDR1 MDHEN and CDR2 SYDVKM. CDR3 size: 13 residues.

The table lists this clone with a count of one. The chain links TRBV2 to TRBJ1-1; a weak D match, TRBD1 (6 bases). V lost 2 bases and J lost 8, with 15 bases in between. The CDR3 length is 14 residues. The germline V gene encodes CDR1 SNHLY and CDR2 FYNNEI. The CDR3 is CASSESTGREEAFF. CDR3 DNA: TGTGCCAGCAGTGAATCCACAGGGCGGGAAGAAGCTTTCTTT. Full variable domain (missing parts from reference TRBV2 and TRBJ1-1): EPEVTQTPSHQVTQMGQEVILRCVPISNHLYFYWYRQILGQKVEFLVSFYNNEISEKSEIFDDQFSVERPDGSNFTLKIRSTKLEDSAMYFCASSESTGREEAFFGQGTRLTVV.

The chain is built from TRBV2 and TRBJ2-1; tentatively, D is TRBD2 (6 bases). CDR3 length: 11 residues. CDR1 is SNHLY and CDR2 is FYNNEI in the germline V gene. The ends were cut back, 7 bases at V and 10 bases at J, with 11 bases in the middle. CDR3 amino acids: CASTGRGEQFF. In nucleotides, the CDR3 is TGTGCCAGCACCGGTCGGGGGGAGCAGTTCTTC.

This clone was observed many times. The chain recombines TRBV28 with TRBJ2-7, with 9 bases fitting TRBD1. CDR1 and CDR2 from the germline V gene are MDHEN and SYDVKM. The CDR3 has 21 residues. J gave up 3 bases and V 6 bases, and 27 bases lay outside the gene matches. CDR3 residues: CASRLSIPKSRQGESDYEQYF. Written as DNA, the CDR3 is TGTGCCAGCAGGCTGTCCATCCCTAAGTCAAGACAGGGGGAATCGGACTACGAGCAGTACTTC.